Below, one T cell receptor (beta chain) is given with its context. The sample belongs to a study of blood T cell repertoires in COVID-19. As for the study in general: T cells, B-cell-depleted T cells, or PBMCs supplied cDNA or gDNA.

This CDR3 contains 13 residues. CDR1 is DFQATT, CDR2 SNEGSKA, per germline (reference sequence). Trimming pared 3 bases from V and 1 base from J, leaving 9 bases between. Using immunoSEQ multiplex PCR, the repertoire was profiled, and TCRdb retains in-frame clones only, with some absent. The table has roughly 62,000 clones, about 83% seen once. This clonotype was sampled from a human donor in a cohort sampled during active COVID-19. The sample was peripheral blood. The chain is built from TRBV20-1 and TRBJ1-1; possible D gene TRBD1, 6 bases. The CDR3 DNA reads as TGCAGTGCTAGTAGGGGGGGGAACACTGAAGCTTTCTTT. This sequence encodes CSASRGGNTEAFF.